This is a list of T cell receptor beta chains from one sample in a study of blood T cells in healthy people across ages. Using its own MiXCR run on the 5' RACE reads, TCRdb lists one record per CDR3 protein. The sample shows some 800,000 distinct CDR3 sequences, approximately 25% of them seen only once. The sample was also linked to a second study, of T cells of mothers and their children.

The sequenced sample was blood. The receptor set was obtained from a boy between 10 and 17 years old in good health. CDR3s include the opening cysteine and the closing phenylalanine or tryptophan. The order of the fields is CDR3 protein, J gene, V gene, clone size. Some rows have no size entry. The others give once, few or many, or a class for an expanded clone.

CASSPSVAWYERYF,TRBJ2-7,TRBV3-1,-
CASRSAGSETQYF,TRBJ2-5,TRBV5-5,few
CASSLGLLADYEQYF,TRBJ2-7,TRBV12-3/TRBV12-4,-
CASSQDLAGGRNEQFF,-,TRBV4-3,few
CASSQVGGMTANEKLFF,TRBJ1-4,TRBV4-1,few
CASSFNPPGQASNYGYTF,TRBJ1-2,TRBV7-9,few
CASSPRGVLTGELFF,TRBJ2-2,TRBV7-2,few
CSAVTGVGEQYF,TRBJ2-7,TRBV29-1,-
CASSGRGGARSEQFF,TRBJ2-1,TRBV9,few
CASSQVGRASYNEQFF,TRBJ2-1,TRBV3-1,-
CASKPLAFLDGANVLTF,TRBJ2-6,TRBV7-9,-
CATSRDHGGEETQYF,TRBJ2-5,TRBV15,few
CASSADRVTKNIQYF,TRBJ2-4,TRBV7-2,-
CAIGTGGEYEQYF,TRBJ2-7,TRBV27,few
CASSYSTTSSYNEQFF,TRBJ2-1,TRBV6-5,-
CASSVWGPTEAFF,TRBJ1-1,TRBV19,few
CASSSQGFGAFF,TRBJ1-1,TRBV7-9,-
CASGDFYGYTF,TRBJ1-2,TRBV4-1,-
CASSKFPRGQRGETQYF,TRBJ2-5,TRBV7-2,many
CASSLSPDKWDEQYF,TRBJ2-7,TRBV7-6,-
CASSPHEAGDYGEQYF,TRBJ2-7,TRBV28,-
CASSPEGLRNQPQHF,TRBJ1-5,TRBV12-3/TRBV12-4,few
CASSEAEASYNEQFF,TRBJ2-1,TRBV6-4,-
CASGPRLAREQYF,TRBJ2-5,TRBV7-2,-
CASSLRQGSTYEQYF,-,TRBV28,-
CATSRQGSEAFF,TRBJ1-1,TRBV24-1,-
CASDTDIPGHEQYF,TRBJ2-7,TRBV28,-
CASSIGQGSRELFF,TRBJ2-2,TRBV9,-
CASSLSPGQGGETQYF,TRBJ2-5,TRBV13,-
CASSSGLAGAHTQYF,TRBJ2-3,TRBV11-2,few
CASSPSGRESNEQFF,-,TRBV12-3/TRBV12-4,-
CASSRQADNSPLHF,TRBJ1-6,TRBV7-2,-
CASSQARYYEQFF,TRBJ2-1,TRBV4-1,many
CASSLISGAKNTQYF,TRBJ2-4,TRBV7-9,-
CASSELSQETQYF,TRBJ2-5,TRBV25-1,-
CASSEEGGYQETQYF,TRBJ2-5,TRBV5-1,few
CATSGQIQETQYF,TRBJ2-5,TRBV15,few
CASRVAEDEQYF,TRBJ2-7,TRBV5-1,few
CAGSLVGEGGYTF,TRBJ1-2,TRBV7-2,few
CASSQRLTEAFF,TRBJ1-1,TRBV11-2,-
CASSDTGLPALQETQYF,TRBJ2-5,TRBV13,few
CSARYGNNEQFF,-,TRBV20-1,-
CSAGGRTGGNQPQHF,TRBJ1-5,TRBV20-1,-
CASSLGGVDETQYF,TRBJ2-5,TRBV5-1,-
CASSSTGVDEQYF,-,TRBV6-5,-
CASSAYQGATYEQYF,TRBJ2-7,TRBV11-1,-